This T cell receptor beta chain originates from a study of monozygotic twins with inflammatory bowel disease. This CDR3 spans 13 amino acids. The germline V gene has CDR1 MNHEY and CDR2 SVGAGI. TCRdb re-analyzed the 5' RACE reads; it lists each CDR3 protein once, without DNA. The sample table sets out 200,000 to 250,000 distinct CDR3 sequences. Sequenced: blood. V usage is TRBV6-5 and J usage is TRBJ2-1; TCRdb calls TRBD1, which cannot be checked without DNA. The sequence derives from a human donor with ulcerative colitis or Crohn's disease, or a healthy co-twin of an affected twin (not recorded which). The CDR3 region is CASKRQAYNEQFF.